The 32 T cell receptor beta chains below all came from one sample that was sequenced in a study of T cells in Graves' hyperthyroidism and ophthalmopathy. There were TCR beta CDR3 regions amplified from RNA transcripts. The HTBI primer set was used in a first-round RT-PCR of the TCR CDR3. Each CDR3 protein gets one entry after TCRdb re-called the multiplex PCR reads with MiXCR. The repertoire holds around 420,000 distinct CDR3 sequences, with about 15% as singletons. Specimen: blood. These receptors came from a woman between 18 and 30 years old with Graves' hyperthyroidism.

The table lists this clonotype with many counts. The chain carries TRBV5-1 and TRBJ2-3; D gene ambiguous. This CDR3 is built from 15 residues. CDR1 SGHRS and CDR2 YFSETQ come from the germline V gene. Trimming cost V 7 bases and J 0 bases, with 15 bases left between them. In nucleotides, the CDR3 is TGCGCCAGCGGCCCGGCGGCGTCTAGCACAGATACGCAGTATTTT. As protein: CASGPAASSTDTQYF.

This clonotype was seen many times. The rearrangement joins TRBV18 to TRBJ2-3; 7 bases agree with TRBD1. Trimming took 6 bases from V and 2 from J; bases not matched to a gene: 11. The CDR3 covers 16 residues. Germline V gene data show CDR1 as KGHSH and CDR2 as LQKENI. The CDR3 nucleotides are TGTGCCAGCTCGCCTACCGGGACAGTACTCACAGATACGCAGTATTTT. Its translation is CASSPTGTVLTDTQYF.

This clonotype has at least ten counts. The genes are TRBV6-1 and TRBJ2-7, with 9 bases that match TRBD1. The germline V gene encodes CDR1 MNHNS and CDR2 SASEGT. This CDR3 is built from 15 residues. Losses at the gene ends were 7 bases for V and 3 bases for J; bases not matched to a gene: 10. CDR3 sequence: CASTKTGTGYYEQYF. CDR3 bases: TGTGCCAGCACCAAAACCGGGACAGGGTACTACGAGCAGTACTTC.

This clonotype was picked up a small number of times. A single base separates this from a much larger clone, so it may be a read error. This chain uses TRBV6-2 or TRBV6-3 with TRBJ1-2, with 10 positions matching TRBD1. Looked up from germline, CDR1 is MNHEY and CDR2 is SVGEGT. The V segment lost 6 bases and the J segment 4 bases; nucleotides outside the gene matches: 2. This CDR3 has 13 residues. CDR3 sequence: CASRRQGAYGYTF. CDR3 sequence (DNA): TGTGCCAGCAGACGACAGGGGGCCTATGGCTACACCTTC.

At least ten counts were recorded for this clonotype. The chain uses TRBV9 and TRBJ2-7; 11 bases fit TRBD1. The junction had 8 bases not matched to a gene; V was cut back by 2 bases and J by 7 bases. Germline V gives CDR1 SGDLS, CDR2 YYNGEE. CDR3 length equals 15 residues. The CDR3 nucleotides are TGTGCCAGCAGCGTCCGGGACAGGGGGAGAGGGGAGCAGTACTTC. This translates into CASSVRDRGRGEQYF.

This clonotype was found a few times. Mismatch with germline at one junction end may stem from a read error. The V and J genes are TRBV5-6 and TRBJ1-4; D gene unclear. The CDR3 spans 11 residues. The germline CDR1 and CDR2 sequences are SGHDT and YYEEEE. In nucleotides, the CDR3 is TGTGCCAGCAGCGGAGGAGAAAAACTGGTTTTT. Its protein product is CASSGGEKLVF.

This clonotype showed up many times. The chain joins TRBV12-5 to TRBJ2-3, with D possibly being TRBD2 (6 bases). This CDR3 is built from 15 residues. From germline, CDR1 is LGHNT and CDR2 FRNRAP. Trimming cost V 1 base and J 3 bases, with 11 bases left between them. The CDR3 here is CASGLGASATDTQYF. Written as DNA, the CDR3 is TGTGCTAGTGGTTTGGGTGCTAGCGCGACAGATACGCAGTATTTT.

The chain uses TRBV30 and TRBJ2-7; weak D call: TRBD2 (5 bases). Per germline, CDR1 GTSNPN and CDR2 SVGIG (reference sequence). The CDR3 runs 15 residues. V dropped 2 bases and J dropped 2 bases, with 16 bases sitting between them. The CDR3 loop reads CAWSSREGLTYEQYF. CDR3 nucleotides: TGTGCCTGGAGTTCACGAGAGGGCCTCACCTACGAGCAGTACTTC.

This clonotype was counted a few times. The genes are TRBV30 and TRBJ2-3; unclear D gene. Trimming took off 2 bases at V and 7 bases at J, with 10 bases between the two ends. The V gene's germline CDR1 is GTSNPN and CDR2 SVGIG (reference sequence). The CDR3 consists of 12 residues. As DNA, the CDR3 is TGTGCCTGGAGTCCTGTCCGCAATACGCAGTATTTT. Its protein is CAWSPVRNTQYF.

The J gene is TRBJ2-1, the V gene TRBV6-5, with D hard to call. The CDR3 extends over 18 amino acids. Deletions cut 0 bases from V and 0 bases from J, with 15 bases between. The V gene's germline CDR1 is MNHEY and CDR2 SVGAGI. CDR3 nucleotide sequence: TGTGCCAGCAGTTACTCCAAAGGCAGCCAGAGCTCCTACAATGAGCAGTTCTTC. Its translation: CASSYSKGSQSSYNEQFF.

Many counts were recorded for this clonotype. The chain employs TRBV6-2 or TRBV6-3 and TRBJ2-1; 12 bases agree with TRBD2. The J segment lost 6 bases and the V segment lost 2 bases, leaving 2 bases of the junction unmatched. Germline V CDR1 and CDR2: MNHEY, SVGEGT. CDR3 length: 15 residues. The CDR3: CASSYPSGGANEQFF. CDR3 bases: TGTGCCAGCAGTTACCCTAGCGGGGGGGCCAATGAGCAGTTCTTC.

V gene TRBV19 combines with J gene TRBJ2-3; 11 bases map to TRBD2. Germline values: CDR1 LNHDA, CDR2 SQIVND (reference sequence). The CDR3 covers 14 residues. The V and J ends lost 8 bases and 2 bases, in that order; junction bases with no gene match: 3. In DNA, the CDR3 is TGTGCCAGTCTAGCGGGAGGACCCACAGATACGCAGTATTTT. Protein: CASLAGGPTDTQYF.

This clonotype was counted at least ten times. V is TRBV11-2 and J is TRBJ2-1, with a weak D call TRBD2 (6 bases). The germline gives CDR1 SGHAT, CDR2 FQNNGV. Trimming cost V 5 bases and J 5 bases, with 10 bases left between them. The CDR3 consists of 13 residues. The CDR3 bases are TGTGCCAGCAGCCCCTGGGGGGACAATGAGCAGTTCTTC. Translating it yields CASSPWGDNEQFF.

This clonotype was seen many times. This chain connects TRBV7-8 to TRBJ1-5, with 9 positions matching TRBD1. This CDR3 comprises 16 residues. V trimming: 0 bases; J trimming: 5 bases; junction bases outside the gene matches: 5. Germline V lookup: CDR1 SGHVS, CDR2 FQNEAQ. The CDR3 region has the DNA TGTGCCAGCAGCTTAGCGCGCGGGACAGGGCATCAGCCCCAGCATTTT. This sequence encodes CASSLARGTGHQPQHF.

This clonotype came up many times. The chain is built from TRBV3-1 and TRBJ2-7; D is unclear. The CDR3 extends over 13 amino acids. The V gene lost 0 bases and the J gene lost 6 bases, with 9 bases spanning the gap. The germline V gene has CDR1 LGHDT and CDR2 YNNKEL (reference sequence). CDR3 DNA: TGTGCCAGCAGCCAAGACCGGCTGGTCGAGCAGTACTTC. This sequence encodes CASSQDRLVEQYF.

This clonotype was detected ten times or more. This chain connects TRBV3-1 to TRBJ1-3, with a tentative D call TRBD1 (5 bases). Germline CDR1 LGHDT, CDR2 YNNKEL (reference sequence). The CDR3 sequence is 14 residues long. V was pared by 0 bases and J by 4 bases, with 7 bases between. The CDR3 DNA is TGTGCCAGCAGCCAAGATAGGGGCGGAAACACCATATATTTT. This gives the protein CASSQDRGGNTIYF.

In this sample, this clonotype turned up many times. This chain links TRBV7-9 with TRBJ2-7; TRBD1 is a possible D gene (6 bases). Trimming took off 1 base at V and 7 bases at J, with 17 bases between the two ends. This CDR3 has 15 amino acids. Looked up from germline, CDR1 is SEHNR and CDR2 is FQNEAQ (reference sequence). The CDR3 DNA sequence: TGTGCCAGCAGCTTAGGCGGCAGGGGTTATCGGGAGCAGTACTTC. This encodes CASSLGGRGYREQYF.

This clonotype was observed a handful of times. The chain joins TRBV5-6 to TRBJ1-3; D unclear. The CDR3 is 16 amino acids. The germline gives CDR1 SGHDT, CDR2 YYEEEE. The ends were cut back, 2 bases at V and 4 bases at J, with 16 bases in the middle. CDR3 bases: TGTGCCAGCAGCTTCCGGACGGTCAAGGGAGGAAACACCATATATTTT. This encodes CASSFRTVKGGNTIYF.

This clonotype was counted ten times or more. V usage is TRBV7-3 and J usage is TRBJ2-3, with 7 nucleotides matching TRBD1. Germline V CDR1 and CDR2: SGHTA, FQGTGA. The CDR3 spans 15 residues. V lost 5 bases and J lost 4; bases outside the gene matches: 9. The CDR3: CASSPPLTGSDTQYF. The CDR3 region has the DNA TGTGCCAGCAGCCCTCCCTTGACAGGGTCAGATACGCAGTATTTT. The variable domain in full, with the rest retrieved from reference TRBV7-3 and TRBJ2-3, is GAGVSQTPSNKVTEKGKYVELRCDPISGHTALYWYRQSLGQGPEFLIYFQGTGAADDSGLPNDRFFAVRPEGSVSTLKIQRTERGDSAVYLCASSPPLTGSDTQYFGPGTRLTVL.

This clonotype was counted many times. The chain recombines TRBV20-1 with TRBJ2-4; 10 positions agree with TRBD1. The V and J ends lost 5 bases and 6 bases, in that order; junction bases with no gene match: 7. Per the germline V gene, CDR1 is DFQATT and CDR2 is SNEGSKA (reference sequence). The CDR3 is 14 residues long. The CDR3 nucleotides read TGCAGTGCTTCGTACGGGGACAGGGGAAACATTCAGTACTTC. Its translation: CSASYGDRGNIQYF.

This clonotype was recorded many times. This chain uses TRBV6-1 with TRBJ1-4; D is perhaps TRBD1 (5 bases). Trimming removed 8 bases at V and 4 bases at J, with 8 bases between. Germline values: CDR1 MNHNS, CDR2 SASEGT. The CDR3 totals 12 residues. The CDR3 loop is CASSRVNEKLFF. The DNA for the CDR3 is TGTGCCAGCTCCAGGGTTAATGAAAAACTGTTTTTT.

The chain employs TRBV5-1 and TRBJ1-5, with 11 positions matching TRBD1. Germline lookup yields CDR1 SGHRS and CDR2 YFSETQ. J gave up 3 bases and V 5 bases, and 7 bases lay outside the gene matches. CDR3 length: 16 residues. The CDR3 spells CASRSGQGGDNQPQHF. CDR3 DNA: TGCGCCAGCAGATCGGGACAGGGGGGGGACAATCAGCCCCAGCATTTT.

In regard to this clonotype: This may be a read error, as it is one base from a much larger clone. The CDR3 DNA sequence: TGTGCCAGCAGCGAAGGACAGGGTGTGGCAACTAATGAAAAACTGTTTTTT. Translated, it gives CASSEGQGVATNEKLFF. The chain uses TRBV6-1 and TRBJ1-4; TRBD1 agrees at 8 bases. The CDR3 loop spans 17 amino acids. Germline V lookup: CDR1 MNHNS, CDR2 SASEGT.

V is TRBV25-1 and J is TRBJ1-1; D perhaps matches TRBD1 (6 bases). Germline-derived CDR1 and CDR2 are MGHDK and SYGVNS. With 6 bases removed from V and 6 bases from J, the gap between germline ends came to 14 bases. The CDR3 extends over 13 amino acids. This CDR3 is CASRDRGGPEAFF. Here the CDR3 DNA reads TGTGCCAGCAGGGACCGGGGGGGGCCTGAAGCTTTCTTT.

The sample holds many counts of this clonotype. CDR3 sequence: CSAHRSGRGYEQYF. Written as DNA, the CDR3 is TGCAGTGCTCATAGGAGCGGGAGGGGGTACGAGCAGTACTTC. The genes are TRBV20-1 and TRBJ2-7, with 10 positions matching TRBD2. V was clipped by 5 bases and J by 4 bases; unmatched bases: 8. Germline lookup yields CDR1 DFQATT and CDR2 SNEGSKA (reference sequence). The CDR3 contains 14 residues.

This clonotype was counted a few times. Just one base apart from a much larger clone, this may be a read error. This chain joins TRBV27 and TRBJ2-7; the D gene is possibly TRBD1 (8 bases). There are 15 residues in the CDR3. CDR1 and CDR2 from the germline V gene are MNHEY and SMNVEV (reference sequence). Trimming took off 10 bases at V and 0 bases at J, with 19 bases between the two ends. The CDR3 reads CATWGGQENSYEQYV. As DNA, the CDR3 is TGTGCCACCTGGGGGGGACAGGAAAACTCCTACGAGCAGTACGTC.

The J gene is TRBJ1-2, the V gene TRBV27; 7 bases align to TRBD1. Per germline, CDR1 MNHEY and CDR2 SMNVEV (reference sequence). The CDR3 totals 16 residues. The V gene end was trimmed by 6 bases and the J gene end by 2 bases; junction bases not matched to a gene: 12. The DNA of the CDR3 is TGTGCCAGCAGGGGACAGAGGATTTCCTTAAACTATGGCTACACCTTC. Protein sequence: CASRGQRISLNYGYTF.

The rearrangement joins TRBV29-1 to TRBJ2-4; 11 positions match TRBD2. Germline loops: CDR1 SQVTM, CDR2 ANQGSEA. CDR3 size: 16 residues. The J segment lost 0 bases and the V segment lost 7 bases, leaving 8 bases of the junction unmatched. The CDR3 here is CSARRTSGLAKNIQYF. For the CDR3, the DNA is TGCAGCGCCCGGAGGACTAGCGGGCTAGCCAAAAACATTCAGTACTTC.

This clonotype has a count of ten or more. The chain carries TRBV3-1 and TRBJ1-6, with D tentatively TRBD1 (6 bases). Trimming pared 1 base from V and 10 bases from J, leaving 11 bases between. Germline CDR1 reads LGHDT; CDR2 reads YNNKEL (reference sequence). CDR3 length: 14 residues. The CDR3 spells CASSQGTATSPLHF. Here the CDR3 DNA reads TGTGCCAGCAGCCAAGGGACAGCTACCTCACCCCTCCACTTT.

The sample holds many counts of this clonotype. V and J are TRBV30 and TRBJ2-7; TRBD2 matches 7 bases. The J segment lost 6 bases and the V segment lost 7 bases, leaving 12 bases of the junction unmatched. CDR3 length: 13 amino acids. Germline CDR1 reads GTSNPN; CDR2 reads SVGIG (reference sequence). The CDR3: CASAVGGVVEQYF. The DNA of the CDR3 is TGTGCCTCCGCCGTGGGGGGGGTGGTCGAGCAGTACTTC.

This clonotype has a count of ten or more. This chain uses TRBV7-2 with TRBJ2-5; weak D call: TRBD2 (6 bases). The CDR3 runs to 11 residues. The germline V gene encodes CDR1 SGHTA and CDR2 FQGNSA. The germline V and J ends were trimmed by 5 bases and 12 bases, with 13 bases remaining between them. This CDR3 is CASSPGTGKYF. Written as DNA, the CDR3 is TGTGCCAGCAGCCCCGGGACTGGGAAGTACTTC.

This chain connects TRBV3-1 to TRBJ2-1, with D tentatively TRBD2 (5 bases). The V and J ends lost 6 bases and 6 bases respectively, with 18 bases between them. CDR3 size: 15 residues. Germline CDR1 LGHDT, CDR2 YNNKEL (reference sequence). The CDR3 DNA follows: TGTGCCAGCAGTCCCCGGACTGCCCGAATCAATGAGCAGTTCTTC. Amino acid sequence: CASSPRTARINEQFF.